This T cell receptor beta chain was obtained from a study of cytomegalovirus exposure and HLA in healthy donors. Regarding the study as a whole: Some segments of the V type, notably TRBV6-2 and TRBV6-3, were excluded as indistinguishable. High sensitivity and specificity were reportedly achieved when the classifier diagnosed cytomegalovirus status.

After removal of 4 bases from V and 8 bases from J, the junction contained 4 bases not matched to a gene. Germline V gene sequence: CDR1 MDHEN, CDR2 SYDVKM. CDR3 length equals 15 residues. Comments on this clone: Its antigen is still unknown.

Both 60 Vbeta primers and 13 Jbeta primers went into the PCR. Original processing methods: A follow-up analysis tallied about 88 million unique TCR beta chains, roughly 11 million shared. Only in-frame clones appear in the TCRdb table, and some are missing; sequencing was by immunoSEQ multiplex PCR. The D gene and trimming were derived from the DNA, and the V and J assignments and clone size from that table. This sample has some 140,000 clones, with more than 70% found just once. This clonotype was obtained from a male donor in good health and CMV-seropositive. Sequenced: PBMCs. The chain recombines TRBV28 with TRBJ2-1; TRBD2 matches at 14 bases. The CDR3 loop is CASSSGTSGSYEQFF. CDR3 DNA: TGTGCCAGCAGTTCCGGGACTAGCGGGAGCTATGAGCAGTTCTTC.